This TCR beta chain was observed in a study of blood T cells in healthy people across ages. Study conclusions and caveats: Donor CMV status was unknown, possibly confounding expanded clonotype changes.

A J-beta primer mix and a sample-barcoded 5' primer were used in a second PCR of roughly 7 to 12 cycles. With 12 random nucleotides, a template-switch adaptor tagged each individual cDNA molecule. TCRdb reanalysed the 5' RACE reads using MiXCR and keeps one entry per CDR3 protein. The data hold about 840,000 distinct CDR3 sequences, with almost 30% observed a single time. Germline lookup yields CDR1 DFQATT and CDR2 SNEGSKA (reference sequence). The CDR3 runs 13 residues. About this clonotype itself: Its antigen remains unknown. A much larger clone lies one base from this, so it may be a read error.

The same data also contributed to another study, on T cells of mothers and their children.

Sequencing was done on a sample of blood. The TCR sequence derives from a woman aged 35 to 49 in good health. The chain employs TRBV20-1 and TRBJ1-4; D is possibly TRBD1 (6 bases). The CDR3 region has the DNA TGCAGTGCTAGGGTGGGGGCTAATGAAAAACAGTTTTTT. Protein sequence: CSARVGANEKQFF.